This entry lists 27 T cell receptor beta chains sequenced from one sample in a study of OX40 agonist ivuxolimab in advanced cancers. Assay: immunoSEQ multiplex PCR; the TCRdb copy retains only in-frame clones and omits some. The data hold about 24,000 clones, with around 84% observed a single time. The material sequenced was CD4+ or CD8+ T cells sorted from blood, taken in a trial of the OX40 agonist ivuxolimab. The receptors here all came from an adult with an advanced solid tumor such as melanoma, head and neck, liver or kidney cancer.

The chain employs TRBV18 and TRBJ1-5; unclear D gene. The germline V gene encodes CDR1 KGHSH and CDR2 LQKENI. Trimming removed 6 bases at V and 4 bases at J, with 13 bases between. The CDR3 runs to 14 residues. CDR3 loop: CASSHDGPNQPQHF. CDR3 sequence (DNA): TGTGCCAGCTCTCATGACGGACCTAATCAGCCCCAGCATTTT.

The DNA of the CDR3 is TGTGCCAGCAGCATCGACAGGGGAGAGACCCAGTACTTC. It yields the protein CASSIDRGETQYF. The chain couples TRBV5-6 to TRBJ2-5; 8 bases fit TRBD1. With V trimmed by 4 bases and J by 4 bases, 3 bases remained unmatched. There are 13 residues in the CDR3. In germline, CDR1 is SGHDT, CDR2 YYEEEE.

The chain recombines TRBV10-3 with TRBJ1-4; D is unclear. Germline lookup yields CDR1 ENHRY and CDR2 SYGVKD. The CDR3 contains 14 residues. V lost 2 bases and J lost 6, with 10 bases in between. DNA for the CDR3: TGTGCCATCAGTGAGGCCCCGCCTGATGAAAAACTGTTTTTT. This codes for CAISEAPPDEKLFF.

This clone is a singleton in its sample. This chain connects TRBV11-2 to TRBJ1-2; tentatively, D is TRBD1 (6 bases). The CDR3 is made up of 15 amino acids. V was clipped by 3 bases and J by 1 base, with 12 bases between them. Germline-derived CDR1 and CDR2 are SGHAT and FQNNGV. The CDR3 protein is CASSLKEGGNYGYTF. The DNA of the CDR3 is TGTGCCAGCAGCTTGAAGGAGGGGGGTAACTATGGCTACACCTTC.

V usage is TRBV7-9 and J usage is TRBJ2-3; no firm D call. CDR3 length equals 15 residues. CDR1 SEHNR and CDR2 FQNEAQ come from the germline V gene (reference sequence). V lost 2 bases, J lost 4 bases, and 13 bases lay in between. The CDR3 DNA is TGTGCCAGCAGCTTATATGTAGGAGATGCAGATACGCAGTATTTT. It yields the protein CASSLYVGDADTQYF.

V gene TRBV29-1 combines with J gene TRBJ1-1; D might be TRBD1 (5 bases). Germline loops: CDR1 SQVTM, CDR2 ANQGSEA. The ends were cut back, 7 bases at V and 4 bases at J, with 16 bases in the middle. The CDR3 sequence is 13 residues long. The CDR3 sequence is CSDGTLGGTEAFF. Written as DNA, the CDR3 is TGCAGCGACGGGACCCTCGGTGGCACTGAAGCTTTCTTT. Full variable domain (rest looked up from reference TRBV29-1 and TRBJ1-1): SAVISQKPSRDICQRGTSLTIQCQVDSQVTMMFWYRQQPGQSLTLIATANQGSEATYESGFVIDKFPISRPNLTFSTLTVSNMSPEDSSIYLCSDGTLGGTEAFFGQGTRLTVV.

This chain connects TRBV7-9 to TRBJ2-5; 8 bases align to TRBD1. Germline CDR1 and CDR2: SEHNR and FQNEAQ (reference sequence). J lost 0 bases, V lost 5 bases, and 8 bases had no gene match. This CDR3 is built from 16 residues. CDR3 nucleotides: TGTGCCAGCAGCAAGCGTCCGGACAGGGACCAAGAGACCCAGTACTTC. Encoded protein: CASSKRPDRDQETQYF.

The chain employs TRBV27 and TRBJ2-1; 7 bases are shared with TRBD1. The V segment lost 2 bases and the J segment 2 bases; nucleotides outside the gene matches: 0. The CDR3 contains 14 residues. From germline, CDR1 is MNHEY and CDR2 SMNVEV (reference sequence). CDR3 protein: CASSLQGAYNEQFF. The CDR3 DNA follows: TGTGCCAGCAGTTTACAGGGGGCCTACAATGAGCAGTTCTTC.

In regard to this clone: Other DNA sequences from this sample encode an identical CDR3 as well. The V call is TRBV4-1, the J call TRBJ1-6; 9 bases are shared with TRBD1. With V trimmed by 3 bases and J by 0 bases, 3 bases remained unmatched. CDR1 and CDR2 from the germline V gene are MGHRA and YSYEKL. The CDR3 consists of 17 residues. CDR3 protein: CASSQGGQGSYNSPLHF. The CDR3 DNA is TGCGCCAGCAGCCAGGGGGGACAGGGCTCCTATAATTCACCCCTCCACTTT.

The rearrangement uses TRBV5-1 and TRBJ1-2; a weak D match, TRBD1 (5 bases). The germline CDR1 and CDR2 sequences are SGHRS and YFSETQ. V lost 0 bases to trimming and J lost 6 bases, with 12 bases between them. The CDR3 totals 14 residues. As DNA, the CDR3 is TGCGCCAGCAGCTTGGCCTTACAGGCGGATGGCTACACCTTC. Residues: CASSLALQADGYTF.

This clone was recorded a few times. The chain employs TRBV4-3 and TRBJ1-6; TRBD1 aligns across 9 bases. The CDR3 runs 16 residues. Germline assignment: CDR1 LGHNA and CDR2 YSLEER. J gave up 7 bases and V 2 bases, and 6 bases lay outside the gene matches. CDR3 loop: CASSQNSGQGNSPLHF. The CDR3 DNA sequence: TGCGCCAGCAGCCAAAACTCGGGACAGGGCAATTCACCCCTCCACTTT.

The V call is TRBV5-1, the J call TRBJ2-3, with 7 bases lining up with TRBD1. Trimming removed 8 bases from V and 0 bases from J; junction bases left unmatched: 6. The CDR3 consists of 14 residues. The germline gives CDR1 SGHRS, CDR2 YFSETQ. The CDR3 bases are TGCGCCAGTAAGGGGGCACAGAGCACAGATACGCAGTATTTT. It yields the protein CASKGAQSTDTQYF.

The CDR3 protein is CASRRQGVSSYNEQFF. Written as DNA, the CDR3 is TGTGCCAGCAGGCGACAGGGAGTAAGCTCCTACAATGAGCAGTTCTTC. The chain combines TRBV2 with TRBJ2-1; TRBD1 matches 7 bases. The V gene end was trimmed by 6 bases and the J gene end by 0 bases; junction bases not matched to a gene: 8. The CDR3 runs to 16 residues. Germline assignment: CDR1 SNHLY and CDR2 FYNNEI.

This clone has a handful of counts. The rearrangement links TRBV7-3 to TRBJ1-6; 8 bases match TRBD1. Germline assignment: CDR1 SGHTA and CDR2 FQGTGA. The CDR3 covers 14 residues. With 3 bases clipped from V and 7 bases from J, the junction kept 2 bases outside the gene matches. Written as DNA, the CDR3 is TGTGCCAGCAGCTTGACAGGGGAAAATTCACCCCTCCACTTT. It encodes CASSLTGENSPLHF. The entire variable domain, with the rest obtained from reference TRBV7-3 and TRBJ1-6, is as follows: GAGVSQTPSNKVTEKGKYVELRCDPISGHTALYWYRQSLGQGPEFLIYFQGTGAADDSGLPNDRFFAVRPEGSVSTLKIQRTERGDSAVYLCASSLTGENSPLHFGNGTRLTVT.

V is TRBV19 and J is TRBJ2-3; TRBD1 might be the D (6 bases). V was trimmed by 3 bases and J by 5 bases, leaving 12 bases between them. Looked up from germline, CDR1 is LNHDA and CDR2 is SQIVND (reference sequence). CDR3 length: 14 amino acids. The CDR3 sequence is CASSIQGRGDTQYF. For the CDR3, the DNA is TGTGCCAGTAGTATCCAGGGGCGAGGAGATACGCAGTATTTT.

The CDR3 protein is CASSPRLGDTQYF. The DNA for the CDR3 is TGTGCCAGCAGCCCGAGACTCGGAGATACGCAGTATTTT. The rearrangement links TRBV7-6 to TRBJ2-3, with no clear D. The CDR3 sequence is 13 residues long. The V and J ends lost 5 bases and 5 bases respectively, with 11 bases between them. Germline CDR1 and CDR2: SGHVS and FNYEAQ. The entire variable domain, with the rest obtained from reference TRBV7-6 and TRBJ2-3, is as follows: GAGVSQSPRYKVTKRGQDVALRCDPISGHVSLYWYRQALGQGPEFLTYFNYEAQQDKSGLPNDRFSAERPEGSISTLTIQRTEQRDSAMYRCASSPRLGDTQYFGPGTRLTVL.

The CDR3 nucleotides read TGCGCCAGCAGGCGGGACAGCCTCACAGATACGCAGTATTTT. It encodes CASRRDSLTDTQYF. The chain uses TRBV5-1 and TRBJ2-3; D may be TRBD1 (7 bases). Looked up from germline, CDR1 is SGHRS and CDR2 is YFSETQ. V was shortened by 5 bases and J by 2 bases, with 12 bases between the two germline ends. This CDR3 is 14 amino acids long. Filled out from reference TRBV5-1 and TRBJ2-3, the complete variable domain reads KAGVTQTPRYLIKTRGQQVTLSCSPISGHRSVSWYQQTPGQGLQFLFEYFSETQRNKGNFPGRFSGRQFSNSRSEMNVSTLELGDSALYLCASRRDSLTDTQYFGPGTRLTVL.

This chain uses TRBV4-1 with TRBJ2-7; D remains unclear. The V gene lost 1 base and the J gene lost 0 bases, with 7 bases spanning the gap. This CDR3 is 14 amino acids long. The germline gives CDR1 MGHRA, CDR2 YSYEKL. DNA of the CDR3: TGCGCCAGCAGCCAAGGTCATGACTCCTACGAGCAGTACTTC. It codes for CASSQGHDSYEQYF.

V gene TRBV2 combines with J gene TRBJ2-2; 10 nucleotides match TRBD1. Germline V lookup: CDR1 SNHLY, CDR2 FYNNEI. Trimming cost V 6 bases and J 7 bases; bases outside gene matches: 5. This CDR3 is 14 amino acids long. The CDR3 reads CASRGTGEVGELFF. CDR3 coding DNA: TGTGCCAGCAGGGGGACAGGGGAGGTCGGGGAGCTGTTTTTT.

The rearrangement joins TRBV18 to TRBJ1-3, with no clear D. In germline, CDR1 is KGHSH, CDR2 LQKENI. The CDR3 runs 14 residues. V was shortened by 0 bases and J by 3 bases, with 6 bases between the two germline ends. The CDR3 DNA is TGTGCCAGCTCACCACCGGCCGGTGGAAACACCATATATTTT. This translates into CASSPPAGGNTIYF. Drawing the rest from reference TRBV18 and TRBJ1-3, the complete variable domain is NAGVMQNPRHLVRRRGQEARLRCSPMKGHSHVYWYRQLPEEGLKFMVYLQKENIIDESGMPKERFSAEFPKEGPSILRIQQVVRGDSAAYFCASSPPAGGNTIYFGEGSWLTVV.

The chain recombines TRBV7-2 with TRBJ1-6; 10 bases are a match to TRBD1. Germline V CDR1 and CDR2: SGHTA, FQGNSA. V lost 5 bases and J lost 7; bases outside the gene matches: 2. CDR3 size: 14 residues. The CDR3 DNA reads TGTGCCAGCAGCCGGGACAGGGGAAATTCACCCCTCCACTTT. This codes for CASSRDRGNSPLHF.

The chain carries TRBV11-2 and TRBJ2-1, with 9 bases that match TRBD2. The germline gives CDR1 SGHAT, CDR2 FQNNGV. V dropped 1 base and J dropped 2; count of bases not matched to a gene: 3. The CDR3 runs to 16 residues. The CDR3 sequence: CASSLVAGEAYNEQFF. CDR3 sequence (DNA): TGTGCCAGCAGCTTAGTAGCGGGAGAGGCCTACAATGAGCAGTTCTTC. The whole variable domain, filled in from reference TRBV11-2 and TRBJ2-1, reads EAGVAQSPRYKIIEKRQSVAFWCNPISGHATLYWYQQILGQGPKLLIQFQNNGVVDDSQLPKDRFSAERLKGVDSTLKIQPAKLEDSAVYLCASSLVAGEAYNEQFFGPGTRLTVL.

This rearrangement joins TRBV19 to TRBJ2-7; tentative D call: TRBD2 (5 bases). V lost 4 bases to trimming and J lost 6 bases, with 13 bases between them. The CDR3 is made up of 13 amino acids. Per the germline V gene, CDR1 is LNHDA and CDR2 is SQIVND (reference sequence). Here the CDR3 DNA reads TGTGCCAGTAGTACCGGACGGGGAGTCGAGCAGTACTTC. Translating gives CASSTGRGVEQYF.

The chain combines TRBV18 with TRBJ2-2, with 7 bases identical to TRBD1. The CDR3 runs 16 residues. V was clipped by 4 bases and J by 6 bases; unmatched bases: 11. Germline CDR1 KGHSH, CDR2 LQKENI. DNA of the CDR3: TGTGCCAGCTCACAAAACAGGGGAATAACCCCCGGGGAGCTGTTTTTT. Protein sequence: CASSQNRGITPGELFF. The entire variable domain, with the rest obtained from reference TRBV18 and TRBJ2-2, is as follows: NAGVMQNPRHLVRRRGQEARLRCSPMKGHSHVYWYRQLPEEGLKFMVYLQKENIIDESGMPKERFSAEFPKEGPSILRIQQVVRGDSAAYFCASSQNRGITPGELFFGEGSRLTVL.

With respect to this clone: One end of the junction varies from germline; a read error may be responsible. The CDR3 nucleotides read TGCGCCAGCAGCCAAGGACTGAACACTGAAGCTTTCTTT. Translation gives CASSQGLNTEAFF. This rearrangement joins TRBV5-4 to TRBJ1-1; D ambiguous. Germline V CDR1 and CDR2: SGHNT, YYREEE (reference sequence). The CDR3 contains 13 residues.

The genes are TRBV7-6 and TRBJ2-7; TRBD2 might be the D (5 bases). This CDR3 has 13 residues. V was trimmed by 4 bases and J by 7 bases, leaving 14 bases between them. Per germline, CDR1 SGHVS and CDR2 FNYEAQ. The DNA for the CDR3 is TGTGCCAGCAGCTCCGGACTCACGTGGGAGCAGTACTTC. Translated, it gives CASSSGLTWEQYF.

The V and J genes are TRBV27 and TRBJ1-4; D ambiguous. Germline V gene lookup returns CDR1 MNHEY and CDR2 SMNVEV (reference sequence). The V end was cut by 2 bases, the J end by 0 bases, with 4 bases between. This CDR3 comprises 14 residues. The CDR3 is CASSLTSTNEKLFF. As DNA, the CDR3 is TGTGCCAGCAGTTTAACTTCAACTAATGAAAAACTGTTTTTT.